This TCR beta chain was captured by sequencing in a study of T cells after yellow fever vaccination. Via MiXCR, TCRdb re-called the 5' RACE reads, giving one row per CDR3 protein. The data hold 300,000 to 350,000 distinct CDR3 sequences, with 3.5% to 4.5% observed a single time. This material consisted of PBMCs, taken 5 days after the yellow fever booster vaccination. This clonotype originated in a man aged 18 to 29 who received the YFV17D yellow fever vaccine.

CDR3 in DNA: TGTGCCAGCAGCACCCGGGACGGTGGGACTTACCAAGAGACCCAGTACTTC. Amino acid sequence: CASSTRDGGTYQETQYF. V gene TRBV27 combines with J gene TRBJ2-5, with a tentative D call TRBD2 (6 bases). Trimming took 6 bases from V and 0 from J, leaving 20 bases between them. CDR1 is MNHEY, CDR2 SMNVEV, per germline (reference sequence). The CDR3 length is 17 residues.